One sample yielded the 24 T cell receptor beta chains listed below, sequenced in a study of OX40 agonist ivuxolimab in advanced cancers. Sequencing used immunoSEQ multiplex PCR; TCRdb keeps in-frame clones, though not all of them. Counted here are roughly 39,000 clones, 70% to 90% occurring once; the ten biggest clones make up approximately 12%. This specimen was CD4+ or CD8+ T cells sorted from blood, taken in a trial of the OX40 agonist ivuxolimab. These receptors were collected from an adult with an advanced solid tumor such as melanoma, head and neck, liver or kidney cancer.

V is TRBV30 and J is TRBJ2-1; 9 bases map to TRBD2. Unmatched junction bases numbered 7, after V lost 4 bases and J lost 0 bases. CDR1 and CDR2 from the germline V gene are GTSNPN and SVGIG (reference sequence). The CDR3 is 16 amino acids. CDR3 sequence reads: CAWIQTSGSSYNEQFF. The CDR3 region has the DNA TGTGCCTGGATTCAGACTAGCGGTAGCTCCTACAATGAGCAGTTCTTC.

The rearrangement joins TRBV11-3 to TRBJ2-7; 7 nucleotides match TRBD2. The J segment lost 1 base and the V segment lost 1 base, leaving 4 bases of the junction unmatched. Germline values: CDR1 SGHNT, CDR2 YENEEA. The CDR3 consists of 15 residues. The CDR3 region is CASSLGLAVSYEQYF. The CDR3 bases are TGTGCCAGCAGCTTAGGCCTAGCGGTTTCCTACGAGCAGTACTTC.

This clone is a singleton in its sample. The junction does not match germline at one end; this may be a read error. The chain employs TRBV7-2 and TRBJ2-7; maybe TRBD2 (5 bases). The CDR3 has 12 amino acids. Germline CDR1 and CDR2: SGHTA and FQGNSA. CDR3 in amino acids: CASSFPSYEQCF. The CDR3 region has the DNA TGTGCCAGCAGCTTCCCTAGCTACGAGCAGTGCTTC.

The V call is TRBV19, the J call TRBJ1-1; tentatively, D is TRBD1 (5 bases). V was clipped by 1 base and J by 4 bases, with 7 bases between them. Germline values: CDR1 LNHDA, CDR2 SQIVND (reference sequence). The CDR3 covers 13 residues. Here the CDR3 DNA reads TGTGCCAGTAGTATAGGAACAGGCACTGAAGCTTTCTTT. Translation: CASSIGTGTEAFF.

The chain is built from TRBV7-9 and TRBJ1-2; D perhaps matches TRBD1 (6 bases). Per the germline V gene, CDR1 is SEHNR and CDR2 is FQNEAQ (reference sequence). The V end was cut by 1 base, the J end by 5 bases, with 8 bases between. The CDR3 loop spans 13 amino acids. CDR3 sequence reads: CASSLGGPYGYTF. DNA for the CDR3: TGTGCCAGCAGCTTAGGGGGGCCTTATGGCTACACCTTC.

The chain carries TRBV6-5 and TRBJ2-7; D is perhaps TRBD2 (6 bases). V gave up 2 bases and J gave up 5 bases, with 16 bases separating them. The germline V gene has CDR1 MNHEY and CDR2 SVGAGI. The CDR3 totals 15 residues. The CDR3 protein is CASSYLDSRGNEQYF. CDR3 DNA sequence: TGTGCCAGCAGTTACCTTGACTCTCGGGGGAACGAGCAGTACTTC.

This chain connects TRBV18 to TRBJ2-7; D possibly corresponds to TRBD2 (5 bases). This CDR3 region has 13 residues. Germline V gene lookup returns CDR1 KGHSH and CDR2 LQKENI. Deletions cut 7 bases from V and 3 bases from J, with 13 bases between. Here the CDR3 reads CASCPPGSYEQYF. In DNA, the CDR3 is TGTGCCAGCTGCCCGCCGGGGAGCTACGAGCAGTACTTC. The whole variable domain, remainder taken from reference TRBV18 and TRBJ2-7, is NAGVMQNPRHLVRRRGQEARLRCSPMKGHSHVYWYRQLPEEGLKFMVYLQKENIIDESGMPKERFSAEFPKEGPSILRIQQVVRGDSAAYFCASCPPGSYEQYFGPGTRLTVT.

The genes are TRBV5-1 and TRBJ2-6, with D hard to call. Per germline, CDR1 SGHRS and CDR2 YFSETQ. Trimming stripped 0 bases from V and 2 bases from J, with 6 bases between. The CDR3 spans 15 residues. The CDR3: CASSLVGAGANVLTF. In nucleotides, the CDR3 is TGCGCCAGCAGCTTGGTTGGCGCTGGGGCCAACGTCCTGACTTTC. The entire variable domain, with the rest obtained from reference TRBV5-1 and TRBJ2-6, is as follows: KAGVTQTPRYLIKTRGQQVTLSCSPISGHRSVSWYQQTPGQGLQFLFEYFSETQRNKGNFPGRFSGRQFSNSRSEMNVSTLELGDSALYLCASSLVGAGANVLTFGAGSRLTVL.

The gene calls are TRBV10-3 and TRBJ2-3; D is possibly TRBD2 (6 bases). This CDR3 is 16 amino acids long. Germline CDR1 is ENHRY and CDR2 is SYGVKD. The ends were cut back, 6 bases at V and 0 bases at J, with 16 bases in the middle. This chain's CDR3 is CAIRDKIAASTDTQYF. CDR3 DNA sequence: TGTGCCATCAGAGATAAAATAGCGGCTAGCACAGATACGCAGTATTTT.

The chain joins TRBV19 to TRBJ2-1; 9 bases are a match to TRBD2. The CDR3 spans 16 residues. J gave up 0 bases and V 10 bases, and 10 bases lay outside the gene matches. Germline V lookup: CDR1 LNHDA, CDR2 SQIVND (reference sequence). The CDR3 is CATSGTSSSSYNEQFF. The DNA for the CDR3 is TGTGCCACCTCCGGGACTAGCAGCAGCTCCTACAATGAGCAGTTCTTC.

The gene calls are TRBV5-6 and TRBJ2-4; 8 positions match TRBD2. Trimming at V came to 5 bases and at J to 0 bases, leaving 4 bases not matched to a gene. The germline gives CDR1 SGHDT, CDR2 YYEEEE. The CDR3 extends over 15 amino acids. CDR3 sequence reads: CASRREGKAKNIQYF. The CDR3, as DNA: TGTGCCAGCAGACGGGAGGGGAAAGCCAAAAACATTCAGTACTTC. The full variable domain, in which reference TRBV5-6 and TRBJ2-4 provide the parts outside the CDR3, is DAGVTQSPTHLIKTRGQQVTLRCSPKSGHDTVSWYQQALGQGPQFIFQYYEEEERQRGNFPDRFSGHQFPNYSSELNVNALLLGDSALYLCASRREGKAKNIQYFGAGTRLSVL.

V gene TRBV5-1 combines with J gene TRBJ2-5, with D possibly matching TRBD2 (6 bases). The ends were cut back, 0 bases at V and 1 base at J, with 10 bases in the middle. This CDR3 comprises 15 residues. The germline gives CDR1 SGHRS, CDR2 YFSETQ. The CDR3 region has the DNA TGCGCCAGCAGCTTGGATTGGGGGGTCCAAGAGACCCAGTACTTC. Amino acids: CASSLDWGVQETQYF. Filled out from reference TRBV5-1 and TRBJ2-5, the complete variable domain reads KAGVTQTPRYLIKTRGQQVTLSCSPISGHRSVSWYQQTPGQGLQFLFEYFSETQRNKGNFPGRFSGRQFSNSRSEMNVSTLELGDSALYLCASSLDWGVQETQYFGPGTRLLVL.

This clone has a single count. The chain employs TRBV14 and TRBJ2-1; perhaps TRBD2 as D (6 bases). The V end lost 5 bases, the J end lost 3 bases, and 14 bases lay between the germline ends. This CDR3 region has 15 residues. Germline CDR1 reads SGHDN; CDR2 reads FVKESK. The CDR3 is CASSSWRAVYNEQFF. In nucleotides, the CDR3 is TGTGCCAGCAGCTCGTGGAGGGCGGTCTACAATGAGCAGTTCTTC. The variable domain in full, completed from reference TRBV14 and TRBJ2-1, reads EAGVTQFPSHSVIEKGQTVTLRCDPISGHDNLYWYRRVMGKEIKFLLHFVKESKQDESGMPNNRFLAERTGGTYSTLKVQPAELEDSGVYFCASSSWRAVYNEQFFGPGTRLTVL.

CDR3 in amino acids: CASSGSGTHLEKLFF. For the CDR3, the DNA is TGTGCCAGTAGTGGCTCCGGGACACACCTCGAAAAACTGTTTTTT. This chain links TRBV19 with TRBJ1-4; TRBD1 is a possible D gene (6 bases). The ends were cut back, 5 bases at V and 8 bases at J, with 18 bases in the middle. CDR3 length: 15 residues. Looked up from germline, CDR1 is LNHDA and CDR2 is SQIVND (reference sequence).

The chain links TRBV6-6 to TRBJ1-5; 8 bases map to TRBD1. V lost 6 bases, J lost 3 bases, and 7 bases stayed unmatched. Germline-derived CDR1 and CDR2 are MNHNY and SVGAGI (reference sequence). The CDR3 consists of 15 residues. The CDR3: CASSSGQGNNQPQHF. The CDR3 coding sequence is TGTGCCAGCAGCTCCGGACAGGGCAACAATCAGCCCCAGCATTTT.

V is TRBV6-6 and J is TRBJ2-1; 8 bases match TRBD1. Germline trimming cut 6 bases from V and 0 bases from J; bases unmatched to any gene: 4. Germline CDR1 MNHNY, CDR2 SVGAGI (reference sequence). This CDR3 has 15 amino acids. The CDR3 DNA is TGTGCCAGCAGAAAGACAGGGGACTCCTACAATGAGCAGTTCTTC. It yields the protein CASRKTGDSYNEQFF.

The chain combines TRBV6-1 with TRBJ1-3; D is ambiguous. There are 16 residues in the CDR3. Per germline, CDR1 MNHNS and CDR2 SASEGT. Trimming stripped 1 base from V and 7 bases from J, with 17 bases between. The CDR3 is CASSEGAEGVRNTIYF. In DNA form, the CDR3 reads TGTGCCAGCAGTGAAGGCGCGGAGGGAGTAAGGAACACCATATATTTT.

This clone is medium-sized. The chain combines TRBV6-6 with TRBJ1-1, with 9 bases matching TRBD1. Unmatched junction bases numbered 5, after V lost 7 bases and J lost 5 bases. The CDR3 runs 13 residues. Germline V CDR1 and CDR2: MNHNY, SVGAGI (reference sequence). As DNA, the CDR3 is TGTGCCAGCAACAAACAGGGGGCAACTGAAGCTTTCTTT. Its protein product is CASNKQGATEAFF.

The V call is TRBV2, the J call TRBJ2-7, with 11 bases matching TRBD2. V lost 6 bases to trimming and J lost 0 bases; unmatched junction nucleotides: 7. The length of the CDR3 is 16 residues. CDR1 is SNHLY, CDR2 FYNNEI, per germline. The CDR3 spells CASSPPSGRISYEQYF. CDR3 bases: TGTGCCAGCAGCCCTCCTAGCGGGAGGATCTCCTACGAGCAGTACTTC.

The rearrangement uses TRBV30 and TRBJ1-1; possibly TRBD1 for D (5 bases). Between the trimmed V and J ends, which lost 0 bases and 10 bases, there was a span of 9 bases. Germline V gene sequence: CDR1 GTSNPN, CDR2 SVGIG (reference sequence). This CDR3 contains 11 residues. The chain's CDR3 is CAWSVRDGAFF. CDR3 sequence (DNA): TGTGCCTGGAGTGTAAGGGACGGAGCTTTCTTT.

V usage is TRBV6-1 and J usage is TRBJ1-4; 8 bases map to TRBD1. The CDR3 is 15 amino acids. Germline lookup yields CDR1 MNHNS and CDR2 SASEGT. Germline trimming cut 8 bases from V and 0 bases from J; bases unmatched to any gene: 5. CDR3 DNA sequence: TGTGCCAGCTATGACAGGGGCGCAACTAATGAAAAACTGTTTTTT. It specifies CASYDRGATNEKLFF.

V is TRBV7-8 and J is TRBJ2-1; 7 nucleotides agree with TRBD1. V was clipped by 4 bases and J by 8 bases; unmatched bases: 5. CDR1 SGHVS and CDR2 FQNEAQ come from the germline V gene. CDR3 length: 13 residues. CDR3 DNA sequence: TGTGCCAGCAGCTCTTTCCAGGGGGATGAGCAGTTCTTC. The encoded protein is CASSSFQGDEQFF.

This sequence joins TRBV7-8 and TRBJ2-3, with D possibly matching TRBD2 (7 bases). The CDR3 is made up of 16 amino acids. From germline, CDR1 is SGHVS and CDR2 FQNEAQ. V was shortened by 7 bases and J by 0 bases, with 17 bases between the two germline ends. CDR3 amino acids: CASTTRGDTSTDTQYF. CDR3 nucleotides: TGTGCCAGCACCACCCGGGGGGACACTAGCACAGATACGCAGTATTTT.

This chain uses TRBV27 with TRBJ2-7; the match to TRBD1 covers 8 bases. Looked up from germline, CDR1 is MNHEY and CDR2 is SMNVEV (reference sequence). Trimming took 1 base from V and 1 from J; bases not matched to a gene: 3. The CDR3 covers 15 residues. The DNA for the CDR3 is TGTGCCAGCAGTTTATTCGGGACAGGTTCCTACGAGCAGTACTTC. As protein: CASSLFGTGSYEQYF.